Here is one T cell receptor (beta chain) with its context. The antigen remains undetermined. Method: immunoSEQ multiplex PCR; TCRdb's copy keeps in-frame clones and lacks some. The table has over 60,000 clones, approximately 91% seen once. This record comes from a study of Tregs in tolerant kidney transplant recipients. Overall study context: Recipients received nonmyeloablative bone marrow transplants from related graft donors, with transient mixed chimerism. General study points: Changing PCR primers prevented nucleotide comparison between some patients' samples. Expanding Tregs on activated donor B cells appeared to best identify donor-specific TCRbeta clones. Antigen-driven expansion was suggested because donor-specific Tregs expanded more than all Tregs in tolerant patients.

Germline V gene lookup returns CDR1 KGHSH and CDR2 LQKENI. This CDR3 has 14 amino acids. V gave up 3 bases and J gave up 1 base, with 6 bases separating them. The material sequenced was CD4+ T cells from blood, taken before the transplant. V and J are TRBV18 and TRBJ2-2; D not resolved. The TCR originated in a human donor who received a combined kidney and bone marrow transplant. The CDR3 bases are TGTGCCAGCTCACCCCTAGTGAACACCGGGGAGCTGTTTTTT. Translating it yields CASSPLVNTGELFF.